This T cell receptor beta chain is from a study of CD8 T cells in ankylosing spondylitis. General study findings and limits: Reports say disease-linked clones showed up significantly more in matched ankylosing spondylitis synovial fluid. About 8 highly homologous variants made up a TCR beta motif, and this motif appeared characteristic of ankylosing spondylitis blood.

One entry per CDR3 protein, called by TCRdb with MiXCR from the 5' RACE reads. The repertoire includes 750,000 to 850,000 distinct CDR3 sequences, 10% to 15% of them detected once, and about 0.5% sits in the top ten. In regard to this clonotype: The target antigen is unknown. The junction departs from germline at one end; a sequencing error may be responsible.

In germline, CDR1 is LNHNV, CDR2 YYDKDF (reference sequence). CDR3 length: 12 residues. Sequenced sample: blood, either unsorted or a sorted T cell fraction (not recorded which). The receptor comes from a male donor with ankylosing spondylitis. The chain uses TRBV15 and TRBJ2-7; D might be TRBD1 (5 bases). Written as DNA, the CDR3 is TGTGCCACCAGCAGGGACACCTCCGTCAAGAGGTTC. Translated: CATSRDTSVKRF.